The text below deals with one TCR beta chain. The antigen is undetermined. The study ran its PCR with 60 Vbeta and 13 Jbeta primers. Per the authors' pipeline: In a later analysis, roughly 11 million of 75 million to 90 million unique beta chains occurred in at least two donors. Sequencing used immunoSEQ multiplex PCR; TCRdb keeps in-frame clones, though not all of them. V and J calls and clone size come straight from that table; D and trimming were deduced from the DNA. The data hold under 200,000 clones, with 70% to 80% observed a single time. This entry is derived from a study of cytomegalovirus exposure and HLA in healthy donors. Findings and caveats of the study: For most TCR beta V segments, an earlier analysis put the productive rate at about 90% or about 30% of the time.

The sample was PBMCs. This TCR was recovered from a man aged 25 to 40 in good health and CMV-seronegative.

The CDR3 coding sequence is TGCGCCAGCAGTGAGTTCATATTGGGACAGACGAACACTGAAGCTTTCTTT. It codes for CASSEFILGQTNTEAFF. The chain joins TRBV10-2 to TRBJ1-1, with 7 bases matching TRBD1. Germline lookup yields CDR1 WSHSY and CDR2 SAAADI. The J segment lost 1 base and the V segment lost 1 base, leaving 9 bases of the junction unmatched. The CDR3 length is 17 residues.